The clone carrying this T cell receptor beta chain has just a few counts. The data derive from a study of cytomegalovirus exposure and HLA in healthy donors. In the PCR, 60 Vbeta and 13 Jbeta primers were used. TCRdb's table, derived via immunoSEQ multiplex PCR, lists solely in-frame clones and lacks some. The table has approximately 120,000 clones, around three quarters seen once. Sequencing input: PBMCs. This sequence was found in a woman aged 50 to 65 in good health and CMV-seropositive.

CDR3 DNA sequence: TGCGCCAGCAGTGAAGACAGGGGGCCATCACCCCTCCACTTT. Protein sequence: CASSEDRGPSPLHF. This chain joins TRBV10-1 and TRBJ1-6; the match to TRBD1 covers 10 bases. Germline V gene sequence: CDR1 WNHNN, CDR2 SYGVQD (reference sequence). The CDR3 covers 14 residues. After removal of 3 bases from V and 10 bases from J, the junction contained 3 bases not matched to a gene.